This T cell receptor beta chain emerged from a study of T cell responses to AZD1222 COVID-19 vaccine (dated by TCRdb to the early 2020s). With respect to the entire study: AZD1222 recipients whose second dose came at about 4 weeks and those whose second dose came at about 12 weeks were combined into one group, since spike-specific TCR depth and breadth did not differ between the two schedules. TCR sequencing was performed for roughly 250 trial participants, of whom about 200 were given two doses of AZD1222 and about 25 were given two doses of MenACWY control vaccine. Trial participants were enrolled into age subgroups of 18-55, 56-69 and 70-plus years, which contained approximately 150, 28 and 58 TCR-sequenced participants, respectively.

The label giving this sample's time point can be read as: baseline before first vaccination. Vaccinee samples were obtained from the UK trials COV001 and COV002, which included a single-blind randomized controlled phase 2/3 trial of AZD1222 (ChAdOx1 nCoV-19) in healthy adults. Trial participant PBMC samples were collected at day 0 and day 28 after the second dose for TCRbeta chain sequencing. The CDR3 regions of human TCRbeta chains were analyzed by immunosequencing. Under the source paper's analysis protocol: Repertoire TCRs were matched against a reference library of SARS-CoV-2-specific TCRs generated with the MIRA antigen-specificity platform. Breadth was defined as the fraction of unique TCRs that were SARS-CoV-2-associated, and depth was defined as the fraction of total T cells that were SARS-CoV-2-associated. Using the MIRA data, each spike-specific TCR was mapped to the spike region that the TCR reacts to and placed in a CD4 or CD8 class. Log10-transformed breadth and depth values were compared by one-way ANOVA with Sidak's multiple comparisons tests. Drawn from immuneACCESS, this table holds only the in-frame rearrangements with V and J called that TCRdb kept. Clones are partly lost; checked studies trace under half to an unresolved V gene and leave the rest unexplained. That table is the source of V, J and clone size, and D and trimming were worked out from the DNA. This sample lists around 130,000 clones; roughly 89% were detected once. The biggest ten clones account for roughly 5.7% of the sample.

The germline V gene provides CDR1 MNHEY and CDR2 SVGAGI. Trimming takes 10 bases from V and 2 bases from J, and the germline ends sit 13 bases apart. The CDR3 contains 13 residues, cysteine and phenylalanine counted. The DNA shown is the 39-base CDR3, in frame from base 1. The investigation overall reported the following: Epitopes outside the regions mutated in the B.1.351 and B.1.1.7 variants were reportedly recognized by nearly half of the unique spike-specific TCRs. The 56-69-year group was small, and its depth increase did not reach significance, likely because of low power. Participants were mostly white British, with more females than males. The authors suggested clonal diversity may have been underestimated. Because no day 14 peak-response samples were available, the repertoires could be characterized only after the peak T cell response. Conclusions about previously exposed vaccinees are limited because only six or seven AZD1222 recipients were SARS-CoV-2 seropositive at baseline. Vaccine-associated CD4 TCRs spanned the whole spike protein, with dominant responses in regions 160-218 and 743-854. After two AZD1222 doses, both the breadth and the depth of spike-specific TCRs were significantly higher than at day 0 and than in MenACWY recipients.

As concerns this clone: What this receptor recognizes is not known. Base qualities are missing; no much larger clone stands one base away.

This chain is built from TRBV6-5 and TRBJ2-3; no confident D gene assignment can be made. The source of this sequence is an adult in good health. Material: peripheral blood, obtained on day 0 of AZD1222 vaccination. The DNA sequence follows: TGTGCCACAAAGGACCGTATCACAGATACGCAGTATTTT. Its amino acids are CATKDRITDTQYF.